The entry that follows covers one T cell receptor beta chain sequence. Its antigen is unidentified. These data come from a study of T cell repertoires in ileal Crohn's disease. The wider study: About 40% were active smokers at surgery; median disease duration was around 8 years. Study observations and caveats: Mucosal expansions were suggested to be mainly CD8 T cells. Compared with non-smokers, active smokers at surgery showed more clonal expansions.

Libraries were prepared by immunoSEQ multiplex PCR; TCRdb keeps only in-frame clonotypes and omits some of them. The table shows 9,500 to 10,000 clones, with about 80% occurring only once. Adults with ileal or ileocolonic Crohn's disease and an indication for resection were eligible. Sequenced input: ileal tissue. This receptor was obtained from an adult with Crohn's disease.

CDR3 in amino acids: CASSLQRDTEAFF. CDR3 nucleotide sequence: TGTGCCAGCAGCTTACAACGGGACACTGAAGCTTTCTTT. The chain employs TRBV7-6 and TRBJ1-1; no clear D gene. V was shortened by 2 bases and J by 3 bases, with 7 bases between the two germline ends. CDR1 and CDR2 (germline): SGHVS, FNYEAQ. The CDR3 is made up of 13 amino acids.